This T cell receptor beta chain is drawn from a study of blood T cells in healthy people across ages. There were healthy Caucasian individuals from Russia, aged roughly 6 to 100, serving as donors. Points on this clonotype: What it recognizes is unknown.

CDR3 length: 13 residues. Trimming took off 5 bases at V and 5 bases at J, with 16 bases between the two ends. The germline V gene has CDR1 DFQATT and CDR2 SNEGSKA (reference sequence). Study outcomes and limitations: Whereas aged donors had fewer naive CD4+ cells, long-lived donors had more of them and higher diversity. There was no known CMV status for donors, so expanded clonotype changes were possibly confounded.

Using a J-beta primer mix together with a sample-barcoded 5' primer, a second PCR was run for roughly 7 to 11 cycles. TCRdb independently ran MiXCR on the 5' RACE reads; one entry per CDR3 protein. The top ten clones hold 5.5% to 8% of a sample with about 1.4 million distinct CDR3 sequences, almost 60% of them seen once. Sequenced input: blood. This TCR came from a man between 18 and 35 years old in good health. The rearrangement links TRBV20-1 to TRBJ2-7, with D possibly TRBD2 on 6 matching bases. The CDR3 sequence: CSAHYRGGDEQYF. CDR3 DNA: TGCAGTGCTCATTATAGGGGAGGTGACGAGCAGTACTTC.